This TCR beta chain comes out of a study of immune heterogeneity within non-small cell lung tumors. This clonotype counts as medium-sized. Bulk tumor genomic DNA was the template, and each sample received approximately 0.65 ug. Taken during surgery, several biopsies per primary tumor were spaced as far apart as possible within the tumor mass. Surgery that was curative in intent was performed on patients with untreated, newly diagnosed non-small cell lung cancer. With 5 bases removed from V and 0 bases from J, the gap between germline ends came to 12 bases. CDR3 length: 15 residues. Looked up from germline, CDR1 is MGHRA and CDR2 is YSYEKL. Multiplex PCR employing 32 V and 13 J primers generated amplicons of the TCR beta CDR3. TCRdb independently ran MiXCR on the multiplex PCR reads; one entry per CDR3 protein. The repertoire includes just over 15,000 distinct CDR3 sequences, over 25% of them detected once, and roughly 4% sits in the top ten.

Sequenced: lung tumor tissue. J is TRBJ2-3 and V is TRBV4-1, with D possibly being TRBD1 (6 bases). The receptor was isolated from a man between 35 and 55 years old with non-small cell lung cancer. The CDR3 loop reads CASSDRTASTDTQYF. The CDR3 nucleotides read TGCGCCAGCAGCGATCGGACAGCTAGCACAGATACGCAGTATTTT.